These T cell receptor beta chains were read from a single sample in a study of T cells in tuberculosis. Assay: immunoSEQ multiplex PCR; the TCRdb copy retains only in-frame clones and omits some. Counted here are tens of thousands of clones, roughly 92% occurring once; the ten biggest clones make up roughly 7.2%. The sequenced sample was PBMCs. The receptors come from a donor aged 10-29 years with latent tuberculosis or without tuberculosis infection. Both conserved end residues are part of each CDR3. A D gene is named only where the DNA matches it firmly. A row's size may be missing; if present it is once, few, many or a size class.

D gene,clone size,J gene,V gene,CDR3 protein,CDR3 DNA
.,.,TRBJ1-3,TRBV9,CASSVSSRDSPGNTIYF,TGTGCCAGCAGCGTGAGCTCCCGGGACTCCCCTGGAAACACCATATATTTT
TRBD1,.,TRBJ1-2,TRBV11-2,CASSSRQGSYGYTF,TGTGCCAGCAGCTCACGACAGGGGTCCTATGGCTACACCTTC
.,once,TRBJ1-1,TRBV14,CASSQDLGARAFF,TGTGCCAGCAGCCAAGATCTGGGGGCGCGCGCTTTCTTT
.,.,TRBJ2-7,TRBV2,CASSELYEQYF,TGTGCCAGCAGTGAACTCTACGAGCAGTACTTC
.,.,TRBJ2-6,TRBV5-6,CASSIVGANVLTF,TGTGCCAGCAGTATCGTCGGGGCCAACGTCCTGACTTTC
.,.,TRBJ1-1,TRBV15,CATRQTSMNTEAFF,TGTGCCACCAGACAGACCTCTATGAACACTGAAGCTTTCTTT
TRBD1,.,TRBJ1-4,TRBV6-1,CASGQDSLFF,TGTGCCAGCGGACAGGACTCACTGTTTTTT
TRBD1,.,TRBJ1-1,TRBV9,CASSVARQGRNTEAFF,TGTGCCAGCAGCGTAGCCAGACAGGGCCGGAACACTGAAGCTTTCTTT
TRBD1,.,TRBJ1-2,TRBV6-1,CASSDPGGDYGYTF,TGTGCCAGCAGTGACCCAGGGGGCGACTATGGCTACACCTTC
TRBD1,.,TRBJ1-4,TRBV7-3,CASSSFGTGPEKLFF,TGTGCCAGCAGCTCATTCGGGACAGGGCCTGAAAAACTGTTTTTT
TRBD1,once,TRBJ1-2,TRBV5-1,CASSIGQDHNYGYTF,TGCGCCAGCAGCATCGGACAGGACCACAACTATGGCTACACCTTC
TRBD1,once,TRBJ1-1,TRBV6-6,CASSTGQGNTEAFF,TGTGCCAGCAGTACCGGACAGGGGAACACTGAAGCTTTCTTT
.,.,TRBJ2-2,TRBV11-3,CASSLYGAGDGELFF,TGTGCCAGCAGCTTATACGGGGCAGGGGACGGGGAGCTGTTTTTT
.,.,TRBJ1-6,TRBV7-9,CASSLWPSPLHF,TGTGCCAGCAGCTTATGGCCTTCACCCCTCCACTTT
TRBD2,.,TRBJ2-1,TRBV9,CASSGFAGTSRYNEQFF,TGTGCCAGCAGCGGGTTCGCCGGGACTAGCCGCTACAATGAGCAGTTCTTC
TRBD1,.,TRBJ1-2,TRBV27,CASRQRQGGGYTF,TGTGCCAGCAGACAGAGACAGGGTGGAGGCTACACCTTC
TRBD1,.,TRBJ2-7,TRBV30,CASDRVRNEQYF,TGTGCCTCCGACAGGGTGAGGAACGAGCAGTACTTC
.,once,TRBJ1-2,TRBV27,CASSQRRERNGYTF,TGTGCCAGCAGCCAGAGGAGGGAAAGAAATGGCTACACCTTC
TRBD1,.,TRBJ2-3,TRBV2,CASRDSSTGTPDTQYF,TGTGCCAGCAGGGACTCCTCGACAGGGACCCCAGATACGCAGTATTTT
.,.,TRBJ1-3,TRBV4-2,CASSQDPVAQPGDTIYF,TGTGCCAGCAGCCAAGACCCTGTAGCCCAGCCCGGGGACACCATATATTTT
.,.,TRBJ1-4,TRBV6-5,CASKGGQANEKLFF,TGTGCCAGCAAAGGCGGGCAGGCTAATGAAAAACTGTTTTTT
.,.,TRBJ2-3,TRBV12-2,CASRLSQYRDTQYF,TGTGCAAGTCGCTTAAGTCAGTACAGAGATACGCAGTATTTT
.,few,TRBJ1-5,TRBV4-3,CASSQDNLQPQHF,TGCGCCAGCAGCCAAGATAACCTACAGCCCCAGCATTTT
.,.,TRBJ1-2,TRBV27,CASSLLARGYGYTF,TGTGCCAGCAGTTTATTGGCTAGAGGCTATGGCTACACCTTC
.,few,TRBJ2-1,TRBV2,CGKAPSSYNEQFF,TGTGGGAAGGCTCCTAGCTCCTACAATGAGCAGTTCTTC
.,.,TRBJ1-5,TRBV2,CASTKDRNQPQHF,TGTGCCAGCACCAAAGACAGGAATCAGCCCCAGCATTTT
.,.,TRBJ1-3,TRBV5-4,CASSVRGNSGNTIYF,TGTGCCAGCAGCGTTCGGGGTAACTCTGGAAACACCATATATTTT
.,.,TRBJ2-7,TRBV7-2,CASSLRGNNEQYF,TGTGCCAGCAGCTTACGAGGGAACAACGAGCAGTACTTC
.,.,TRBJ2-3,TRBV5-4,CASSLVEEDTQYF,TGTGCCAGCAGCTTGGTAGAGGAGGATACGCAGTATTTT
TRBD2,few,TRBJ2-1,TRBV5-5,CASSLGNELAGGYNEQFF,TGTGCCAGCAGCTTAGGGAACGAACTAGCGGGGGGATACAATGAGCAGTTCTTC
TRBD2,.,TRBJ2-7,TRBV4-2,CASSQNQFSGDTYEQYF,TGTGCCAGCAGCCAAAACCAATTTAGCGGGGATACCTACGAGCAGTACTTC
.,.,TRBJ1-5,TRBV4-1,CASSQVRGHGNQPQHF,TGCGCCAGCAGCCAAGTTCGGGGACATGGCAATCAGCCCCAGCATTTT
.,.,TRBJ1-2,TRBV27,CASRTTGIDYGYTF,TGTGCCAGTAGAACTACAGGGATCGACTATGGCTACACCTTC
.,few,TRBJ2-3,TRBV6-4,CASSVDSEDTQYF,TGTGCCAGCAGTGTTGACTCGGAAGATACGCAGTATTTT
.,.,TRBJ1-4,TRBV9,CASSVDQGGLELFF,TGTGCCAGCAGCGTAGATCAGGGTGGTTTGGAACTGTTTTTT
.,.,TRBJ2-1,TRBV30,CAWSVRVAEQFF,TGTGCCTGGAGTGTACGGGTGGCGGAGCAGTTCTTC
TRBD1,few,TRBJ1-1,TRBV27,CASSLAGQYTEAFF,TGTGCCAGCAGTTTAGCGGGACAGTACACTGAAGCTTTCTTT
.,once,TRBJ2-7,TRBV5-4,CASSLGEAPYEQYF,TGTGCCAGCAGCTTGGGGGAGGCGCCCTACGAGCAGTACTTC
.,.,TRBJ1-5,TRBV28,CASRPRQGNQPQHF,TGTGCCAGCAGGCCCAGACAGGGCAATCAGCCCCAGCATTTT
.,.,TRBJ2-3,TRBV9,CASSVSGIGDTQYF,TGTGCCAGCAGCGTATCAGGGATTGGAGATACGCAGTATTTT
TRBD1,.,TRBJ1-3,TRBV19,CASRDRGSGNTIYF,TGTGCCAGTAGGGACAGGGGGTCCGGAAACACCATATATTTT
.,.,TRBJ2-3,TRBV9,CASSVGGDTQYF,TGTGCCAGCAGCGTAGGAGGAGATACGCAGTATTTT
TRBD1,.,TRBJ2-7,TRBV30,CAWSVLRQGDYEQYF,TGTGCCTGGAGTGTACTAAGACAGGGTGACTACGAGCAGTACTTC
.,.,TRBJ2-1,TRBV5-4,CASSLARTTGSYNEQFF,TGTGCCAGCAGCTTGGCGAGGACCACGGGGAGCTACAATGAGCAGTTCTTC
.,few,TRBJ1-5,TRBV30,CAWSVGGVQPQHF,TGTGCCTGGAGTGTAGGGGGTGTTCAGCCCCAGCATTTT
.,.,TRBJ2-2,TRBV11-2,CASSPFRNNGELFF,TGTGCCAGCAGCCCCTTCAGAAACAACGGGGAGCTGTTTTTT
.,.,TRBJ2-3,TRBV14,CASSQVGLDTQYF,TGTGCCAGCAGCCAAGTTGGGCTTGATACGCAGTATTTT
.,.,TRBJ2-6,TRBV5-6,CASSLGQKAGANVLTF,TGTGCCAGCAGCTTGGGACAAAAGGCTGGGGCCAACGTCCTGACTTTC
.,.,TRBJ1-5,TRBV2,CASSSNGPQHF,TGTGCCAGCAGTTCGAACGGGCCCCAGCATTTT
.,.,TRBJ2-3,TRBV11-2,CASSIYTDTQYF,TGTGCCAGCAGCATATACACAGATACGCAGTATTTT
.,.,TRBJ1-1,TRBV19,CASIQQGRWNTEAFF,TGTGCCAGTATCCAACAGGGACGTTGGAACACTGAAGCTTTCTTT
.,once,TRBJ1-3,TRBV5-1,CASRMETASGNTIYF,TGCGCCAGCAGAATGGAGACGGCCTCTGGAAACACCATATATTTT
.,.,TRBJ1-2,TRBV7-2,CASSLARTGMISFYGYTF,TGTGCCAGCAGCTTAGCGAGAACAGGGATGATTAGTTTTTATGGCTACACCTTC